The 11 T cell receptor beta chains below were found in one sample sequenced in a study of T cell responses to AZD1222 COVID-19 vaccine. The data were produced by immunoSEQ multiplex PCR, yet TCRdb's version contains in-frame clones alone and is incomplete. The sample includes about 200,000 clones, about 93% of them seen just once. Sequencing used peripheral blood, obtained 28 days after the second AZD1222 dose. Receptor source: an adult who received the AZD1222 COVID-19 vaccine.

J is TRBJ2-1 and V is TRBV7-2; either TRBD1 or TRBD2 may supply D (5 bases each). The germline CDR1 and CDR2 sequences are SGHTA and FQGNSA. This CDR3 comprises 15 residues. Between the trimmed V and J ends, which lost 4 bases and 7 bases, there was a span of 17 bases. CDR3 sequence: CASSYGTGRSNEQFF. The CDR3 nucleotides are TGTGCCAGCAGCTACGGGACGGGCAGGTCTAATGAGCAGTTCTTC.

V usage is TRBV5-1 and J usage is TRBJ2-7, with D maybe TRBD1 (5 bases). The germline V gene has CDR1 SGHRS and CDR2 YFSETQ. This CDR3 is built from 14 residues. V was trimmed by 0 bases and J by 1 base, leaving 8 bases between them. The CDR3 region is CASSLATGSYEQYF. CDR3 coding DNA: TGCGCCAGCAGCTTGGCCACAGGTTCCTACGAGCAGTACTTC.

This sequence joins TRBV27 and TRBJ2-2; 7 nucleotides line up with TRBD1. Trimming at V came to 6 bases and at J to 5 bases, leaving 15 bases not matched to a gene. CDR1 and CDR2 from the germline V gene are MNHEY and SMNVEV (reference sequence). The CDR3 spans 17 residues. The CDR3 reads CASRPLDRVLGTGELFF. CDR3 DNA: TGTGCCAGCAGACCTCTAGACAGGGTATTAGGTACCGGGGAGCTGTTTTTT.

V usage is TRBV7-9 and J usage is TRBJ2-7; D is uncertain. There are 12 residues in the CDR3. The germline CDR1 and CDR2 sequences are SEHNR and FQNEAQ (reference sequence). V was cut by 5 bases and J by 5 bases, with 10 bases left in between. The CDR3 nucleotides read TGTGCCAGCAGCCCCCTTAGGGACGAGCAGTACTTC. This translates into CASSPLRDEQYF.

The V and J genes are TRBV2 and TRBJ1-6; D not resolved. This CDR3 region has 14 residues. V was cut by 8 bases and J by 0 bases, with 8 bases left in between. Germline V gene data show CDR1 as SNHLY and CDR2 as FYNNEI. The CDR3 loop is CASQNPSYNSPLHF. In DNA form, the CDR3 reads TGTGCCAGCCAGAATCCCTCCTATAATTCACCCCTCCACTTT. The full variable domain, its missing parts supplied by reference TRBV2 and TRBJ1-6, is EPEVTQTPSHQVTQMGQEVILRCVPISNHLYFYWYRQILGQKVEFLVSFYNNEISEKSEIFDDQFSVERPDGSNFTLKIRSTKLEDSAMYFCASQNPSYNSPLHFGNGTRLTVT.

The genes are TRBV20-1 and TRBJ1-2; no firm D call. V lost 3 bases and J 4 bases, leaving 6 bases between the germline ends. CDR1 DFQATT and CDR2 SNEGSKA come from the germline V gene (reference sequence). The CDR3 spans 11 residues. This CDR3 reads CSASPIYGYTF. In DNA form, the CDR3 reads TGCAGTGCTAGCCCAATCTATGGCTACACCTTC.

In DNA form, the CDR3 reads TGTGCCAGCAGCCTCAGGGAGGCGGCTGAAGCTTTCTTT. Amino acids: CASSLREAAEAFF. The chain combines TRBV7-8 with TRBJ1-1; weak D call: TRBD1 (5 bases). This CDR3 has 13 amino acids. Germline values: CDR1 SGHVS, CDR2 FQNEAQ. With 5 bases removed from V and 6 bases from J, the gap between germline ends came to 13 bases.

This clone was recorded once. In DNA, the CDR3 is TGTGCCAGCAGTGACGGCAGCAATGAGCAGTTCTTC. Protein: CASSDGSNEQFF. The chain recombines TRBV2 with TRBJ2-1; D remains ambiguous. The CDR3 spans 12 residues. CDR1 and CDR2 (germline): SNHLY, FYNNEI. The ends were cut back, 3 bases at V and 6 bases at J, with 6 bases in the middle.

This chain joins TRBV18 and TRBJ1-2; D is undetermined. V lost 1 base and J 3 bases, leaving 9 bases between the germline ends. This CDR3 has 14 residues. In germline, CDR1 is KGHSH, CDR2 LQKENI. This chain's CDR3 is CASSPRREDYGYTF. CDR3 nucleotide sequence: TGTGCCAGCTCACCACGAAGGGAGGACTATGGCTACACCTTC.

The chain employs TRBV7-8 and TRBJ1-2; D gene uncertain. Germline CDR1 and CDR2: SGHVS and FQNEAQ. CDR3 length: 14 residues. Trimming left V 1 base short and J 4 bases short, with 10 bases between. CDR3 coding DNA: TGTGCCAGCAGCTTAGGGGAGGTTGGCTATGGCTACACCTTC. This encodes CASSLGEVGYGYTF.

This sequence joins TRBV12-3 or TRBV12-4 and TRBJ1-3; D possibly corresponds to TRBD1 (6 bases). V lost 6 bases, J lost 5 bases, and 11 bases lay in between. CDR3 length equals 13 residues. The CDR3 here is CASSGTPRNTIYF. CDR3 bases: TGTGCCAGCAGCGGGACACCCAGAAACACCATATATTTT.